The TCR beta chain described here comes from a study of shared clonotypes between healthy human individuals. CD8 cells classed as naive were CD45RO-negative and positively selected for CCR7, excluding terminally differentiated effector memory CD45RA+ cells. Clones were sequenced by immunoSEQ multiplex PCR, and TCRdb holds only the in-frame ones, with some missing. The repertoire holds 650,000 to 800,000 clones, 92% seen once, with about a quarter in the top ten. This CDR3 spans 15 amino acids. Trimming stripped 6 bases from V and 0 bases from J, with 12 bases between. CDR1 and CDR2 from the germline V gene are MDHEN and SYDVKM.

The sequence was obtained from a man aged 25 to 45 in good health. The chain employs TRBV28 and TRBJ2-1; perhaps TRBD2 as D (5 bases). The sequencing sample was made of naive CD8+ T cells sorted from blood. In DNA form, the CDR3 reads TGTGCCAGCAGCCCCCCGGGGAACTCCTACAATGAGCAGTTCTTC. It specifies CASSPPGNSYNEQFF.